This TCR beta chain was identified during a study of cytomegalovirus exposure and HLA in healthy donors. Study-level information: In a later analysis, the roughly 120 validation repertoires were reported to have used the same platform as the 666 first-cohort repertoires. Study-wide points: It was found in a later analysis that first-cohort TCR clusters tended to co-occur in the 90 to 150 validation repertoires. Using the classifier, cytomegalovirus status was reportedly diagnosed with high specificity and sensitivity.

Trimming at V came to 4 bases and at J to 0 bases, leaving 6 bases not matched to a gene. CDR3 size: 16 residues. The germline CDR1 and CDR2 sequences are SGDLS and YYNGEE. Concerning this clone: Antigen specificity is unknown.

Profiled with immunoSEQ multiplex PCR; TCRdb holds only in-frame clones, not every one. The sample comprises around 200,000 clones, around 81% of which are singletons, and 2.8% rests with the top ten. The chain combines TRBV9 with TRBJ2-2; 7 nucleotides line up with TRBD1. The source material was PBMCs. The clonotype was recovered from a woman between 18 and 30 years old in good health and CMV-seropositive. Here the CDR3 reads CASSLRDRPNTGELFF. CDR3 sequence (DNA): TGTGCCAGCAGCCTCCGGGACAGACCGAACACCGGGGAGCTGTTTTTT.